Below, 2 T cell receptor beta chains from the same sample are listed, as sequenced in a study of control samples from healthy donors and cancer patients (dated by TCRdb to 2018 to 2021). The protocol used for the library was the immunoSEQ multiplex PCR assay. Not all clones reach the TCRdb copy of this immuneACCESS table, which keeps in-frame sequences only. Checked studies attribute under half of the gap to unresolved V genes and leave the rest unexplained. The sample table shows about 150,000 clones, and roughly 94% are seen once. Of the sample, about 5% is held by the ten largest clones. Sequences were obtained from blood. The receptors here all came from a man between 40 and 49 years old in good health.

J is TRBJ1-2 and V is TRBV6-5; 7 nucleotides agree with TRBD1. The CDR3 spans 14 residues. With 0 bases clipped from V and 7 bases from J, the junction kept 5 bases outside the gene matches. CDR1 and CDR2 (germline): MNHEY, SVGAGI. The CDR3 DNA reads TGTGCCAGCAGTTACTCAACAGGGGTATCTGGCTACACCTTC. Protein: CASSYSTGVSGYTF.

CDR3 sequence: CASSFVSSGTAGNTIYF. The CDR3 coding sequence is TGTGCCAGCAGCTTCGTATCATCGGGGACGGCGGGAAACACCATATATTTT. This chain joins TRBV5-5 and TRBJ1-3; possibly TRBD1 for D (5 bases). V shed 2 bases and J shed 4 bases, with 19 bases lying between them. There are 17 residues in the CDR3. CDR1 and CDR2 (germline): SGHKS, YYEKEE (reference sequence).